This entry lists 15 T cell receptor beta chains sequenced from one sample in a study of cytomegalovirus exposure and HLA in healthy donors (dated by TCRdb to about 2017). The library was generated by the immunoSEQ multiplex PCR assay. For the multiplex PCR, a mixture combining 60 forward primers for TCR Vbeta segments and 13 reverse primers for TCR Jbeta segments was used. In its TCRdb copy, this immuneACCESS table keeps in-frame sequences only and misses some clones. Where compared with another copy, unresolved V genes explain less than half of these, and the others have no known cause. Here the sample has about 70,000 clones; roughly 71% occur a single time. Approximately 10% of the sample belongs to the ten largest clones. Sample: PBMCs. Receptor source: a woman between 55 and 75 years old in good health and CMV-seropositive.

The chain links TRBV29-1 to TRBJ1-2; D remains ambiguous. CDR3 length: 12 amino acids. Between the trimmed V and J ends, which lost 3 bases and 4 bases, there was a span of 9 bases. Looked up from germline, CDR1 is SQVTM and CDR2 is ANQGSEA. The CDR3: CSVDRGPYGYTF. The CDR3 DNA reads as TGCAGCGTTGACCGGGGTCCCTATGGCTACACCTTC.

Only a few counts were recorded for this clone. J is TRBJ1-3 and V is TRBV6-1; 7 bases fit TRBD1. This CDR3 region has 15 residues. J was trimmed by 2 bases and V by 3 bases; bases with no gene match: 4. Germline V gene lookup returns CDR1 MNHNS and CDR2 SASEGT. DNA for the CDR3: TGTGCCAGCAGTGATGACAGGGAAGCTGGAAACACCATATATTTT. The encoded protein is CASSDDREAGNTIYF.

This clone has a single count. CDR3 in amino acids: CASSIDGRNTEAFF. In nucleotides, the CDR3 is TGTGCCAGTAGTATAGATGGCAGGAACACTGAAGCTTTCTTT. J is TRBJ1-1 and V is TRBV19; D unclear. The germline CDR1 and CDR2 sequences are LNHDA and SQIVND (reference sequence). The CDR3 spans 14 residues. Trimming left V 0 bases short and J 1 base short, with 6 bases between.

The chain links TRBV6-5 to TRBJ1-1; D uncertain. Germline lookup yields CDR1 MNHEY and CDR2 SVGAGI. The CDR3 contains 14 residues. V lost 0 bases and J 7 bases, leaving 12 bases between the germline ends. In DNA form, the CDR3 reads TGTGCCAGCAGTTACTCGAGGCAGATAAATGAAGCTTTCTTT. It specifies CASSYSRQINEAFF.

This clone showed up just once. The chain employs TRBV30 and TRBJ1-6, with 8 bases that match TRBD1. The CDR3 length is 16 residues. In germline, CDR1 is GTSNPN, CDR2 SVGIG (reference sequence). J gave up 11 bases and V 6 bases, and 18 bases lay outside the gene matches. The CDR3 loop is CACSFPADRVRTPLHF. In DNA form, the CDR3 reads TGTGCCTGTTCTTTCCCCGCGGACAGGGTTAGGACACCCCTCCACTTT.

CDR3 nucleotide sequence: TGTGCCAGTAGTTTCGCAGGGGGCAATCAGCCCCAGCATTTT. Its protein is CASSFAGGNQPQHF. The chain joins TRBV19 to TRBJ1-5, with D tentatively TRBD1 (6 bases). V was shortened by 5 bases and J by 2 bases, with 10 bases between the two germline ends. The CDR3 has 14 amino acids. Per the germline V gene, CDR1 is LNHDA and CDR2 is SQIVND (reference sequence).

This clone is a singleton in its sample. The V and J genes are TRBV11-1 and TRBJ1-4; no clear D. Germline-derived CDR1 and CDR2 are SGHAT and FQDESV (reference sequence). This CDR3 is built from 13 residues. The V and J ends lost 3 bases and 7 bases respectively, with 9 bases between them. The CDR3 reads CASSFRGGEKLFF. The CDR3, as DNA: TGTGCCAGCAGCTTCCGGGGAGGTGAAAAACTGTTTTTT.

This chain connects TRBV19 to TRBJ2-2, with 12 bases lining up with TRBD2. From germline, CDR1 is LNHDA and CDR2 SQIVND (reference sequence). V trimming: 3 bases; J trimming: 5 bases; junction bases outside the gene matches: 7. This CDR3 comprises 17 residues. In DNA form, the CDR3 reads TGTGCCAGTAGTATCCCGACTAGCGGGGGCGGGACCGGGGAGCTGTTTTTT. This encodes CASSIPTSGGGTGELFF.

V gene TRBV19 combines with J gene TRBJ2-7; D is perhaps TRBD1 (7 bases). CDR3 size: 13 residues. V lost 10 bases and J lost 2, with 15 bases in between. From germline, CDR1 is LNHDA and CDR2 SQIVND (reference sequence). Here the CDR3 reads CATSARGAYEQYF. CDR3 DNA sequence: TGTGCCACTTCCGCCAGGGGGGCCTACGAGCAGTACTTC.

The genes are TRBV14 and TRBJ1-2, with D hard to call. V was pared by 4 bases and J by 5 bases, with 8 bases between. Germline V gene sequence: CDR1 SGHDN, CDR2 FVKESK. This CDR3 comprises 12 residues. In nucleotides, the CDR3 is TGTGCCAGCAGCCCAAATACATATGGCTACACCTTC. Amino acid sequence: CASSPNTYGYTF.

There are a few counts of this clone. The genes are TRBV6-5 and TRBJ2-7; 7 bases match TRBD2. Germline V gene lookup returns CDR1 MNHEY and CDR2 SVGAGI. The V segment lost 2 bases and the J segment 8 bases; nucleotides outside the gene matches: 9. The CDR3 is 14 residues long. The CDR3 loop is CASSYALLGGQQYV. The CDR3 DNA reads TGTGCCAGCAGTTACGCCCTATTGGGAGGGCAGCAGTACGTC.

The V call is TRBV6-5, the J call TRBJ1-1, with D unresolved. The CDR3 sequence is 15 residues long. V was pared by 7 bases and J by 1 base, with 16 bases between. From germline, CDR1 is MNHEY and CDR2 SVGAGI. The CDR3 DNA reads TGTGCCAGCAATAAGTATAGACTGACGAACACTGAAGCTTTCTTT. It encodes CASNKYRLTNTEAFF.

This rearrangement joins TRBV11-3 to TRBJ2-1, with 7 bases lining up with TRBD1. CDR1 is SGHNT, CDR2 YENEEA, per germline. CDR3 size: 18 residues. J lost 5 bases, V lost 2 bases, and 15 bases had no gene match. The CDR3 coding sequence is TGTGCCAGCAGCTTAAGGGGGAAAGGGACAGCACAACACAATGAGCAGTTCTTC. Protein sequence: CASSLRGKGTAQHNEQFF.

The CDR3 DNA is TGTGCCAGCAGTGAAGGGAGTACGAGGAATGAGCAGTTCTTC. Encoded protein: CASSEGSTRNEQFF. The chain employs TRBV6-1 and TRBJ2-1; D call uncertain. V was pared by 1 base and J by 7 bases, with 11 bases between. CDR1 and CDR2 (germline): MNHNS, SASEGT. The CDR3 contains 14 residues.

This clone was recorded only once. The chain links TRBV5-1 to TRBJ1-2, with 9 nucleotides matching TRBD1. CDR1 is SGHRS, CDR2 YFSETQ, per germline. V was clipped by 5 bases and J by 8 bases; unmatched bases: 10. The CDR3 has 14 amino acids. The DNA for the CDR3 is TGCGCCAGCAGATTTACAGGGGGCGCCGGGGGCTACACCTTC. It codes for CASRFTGGAGGYTF.